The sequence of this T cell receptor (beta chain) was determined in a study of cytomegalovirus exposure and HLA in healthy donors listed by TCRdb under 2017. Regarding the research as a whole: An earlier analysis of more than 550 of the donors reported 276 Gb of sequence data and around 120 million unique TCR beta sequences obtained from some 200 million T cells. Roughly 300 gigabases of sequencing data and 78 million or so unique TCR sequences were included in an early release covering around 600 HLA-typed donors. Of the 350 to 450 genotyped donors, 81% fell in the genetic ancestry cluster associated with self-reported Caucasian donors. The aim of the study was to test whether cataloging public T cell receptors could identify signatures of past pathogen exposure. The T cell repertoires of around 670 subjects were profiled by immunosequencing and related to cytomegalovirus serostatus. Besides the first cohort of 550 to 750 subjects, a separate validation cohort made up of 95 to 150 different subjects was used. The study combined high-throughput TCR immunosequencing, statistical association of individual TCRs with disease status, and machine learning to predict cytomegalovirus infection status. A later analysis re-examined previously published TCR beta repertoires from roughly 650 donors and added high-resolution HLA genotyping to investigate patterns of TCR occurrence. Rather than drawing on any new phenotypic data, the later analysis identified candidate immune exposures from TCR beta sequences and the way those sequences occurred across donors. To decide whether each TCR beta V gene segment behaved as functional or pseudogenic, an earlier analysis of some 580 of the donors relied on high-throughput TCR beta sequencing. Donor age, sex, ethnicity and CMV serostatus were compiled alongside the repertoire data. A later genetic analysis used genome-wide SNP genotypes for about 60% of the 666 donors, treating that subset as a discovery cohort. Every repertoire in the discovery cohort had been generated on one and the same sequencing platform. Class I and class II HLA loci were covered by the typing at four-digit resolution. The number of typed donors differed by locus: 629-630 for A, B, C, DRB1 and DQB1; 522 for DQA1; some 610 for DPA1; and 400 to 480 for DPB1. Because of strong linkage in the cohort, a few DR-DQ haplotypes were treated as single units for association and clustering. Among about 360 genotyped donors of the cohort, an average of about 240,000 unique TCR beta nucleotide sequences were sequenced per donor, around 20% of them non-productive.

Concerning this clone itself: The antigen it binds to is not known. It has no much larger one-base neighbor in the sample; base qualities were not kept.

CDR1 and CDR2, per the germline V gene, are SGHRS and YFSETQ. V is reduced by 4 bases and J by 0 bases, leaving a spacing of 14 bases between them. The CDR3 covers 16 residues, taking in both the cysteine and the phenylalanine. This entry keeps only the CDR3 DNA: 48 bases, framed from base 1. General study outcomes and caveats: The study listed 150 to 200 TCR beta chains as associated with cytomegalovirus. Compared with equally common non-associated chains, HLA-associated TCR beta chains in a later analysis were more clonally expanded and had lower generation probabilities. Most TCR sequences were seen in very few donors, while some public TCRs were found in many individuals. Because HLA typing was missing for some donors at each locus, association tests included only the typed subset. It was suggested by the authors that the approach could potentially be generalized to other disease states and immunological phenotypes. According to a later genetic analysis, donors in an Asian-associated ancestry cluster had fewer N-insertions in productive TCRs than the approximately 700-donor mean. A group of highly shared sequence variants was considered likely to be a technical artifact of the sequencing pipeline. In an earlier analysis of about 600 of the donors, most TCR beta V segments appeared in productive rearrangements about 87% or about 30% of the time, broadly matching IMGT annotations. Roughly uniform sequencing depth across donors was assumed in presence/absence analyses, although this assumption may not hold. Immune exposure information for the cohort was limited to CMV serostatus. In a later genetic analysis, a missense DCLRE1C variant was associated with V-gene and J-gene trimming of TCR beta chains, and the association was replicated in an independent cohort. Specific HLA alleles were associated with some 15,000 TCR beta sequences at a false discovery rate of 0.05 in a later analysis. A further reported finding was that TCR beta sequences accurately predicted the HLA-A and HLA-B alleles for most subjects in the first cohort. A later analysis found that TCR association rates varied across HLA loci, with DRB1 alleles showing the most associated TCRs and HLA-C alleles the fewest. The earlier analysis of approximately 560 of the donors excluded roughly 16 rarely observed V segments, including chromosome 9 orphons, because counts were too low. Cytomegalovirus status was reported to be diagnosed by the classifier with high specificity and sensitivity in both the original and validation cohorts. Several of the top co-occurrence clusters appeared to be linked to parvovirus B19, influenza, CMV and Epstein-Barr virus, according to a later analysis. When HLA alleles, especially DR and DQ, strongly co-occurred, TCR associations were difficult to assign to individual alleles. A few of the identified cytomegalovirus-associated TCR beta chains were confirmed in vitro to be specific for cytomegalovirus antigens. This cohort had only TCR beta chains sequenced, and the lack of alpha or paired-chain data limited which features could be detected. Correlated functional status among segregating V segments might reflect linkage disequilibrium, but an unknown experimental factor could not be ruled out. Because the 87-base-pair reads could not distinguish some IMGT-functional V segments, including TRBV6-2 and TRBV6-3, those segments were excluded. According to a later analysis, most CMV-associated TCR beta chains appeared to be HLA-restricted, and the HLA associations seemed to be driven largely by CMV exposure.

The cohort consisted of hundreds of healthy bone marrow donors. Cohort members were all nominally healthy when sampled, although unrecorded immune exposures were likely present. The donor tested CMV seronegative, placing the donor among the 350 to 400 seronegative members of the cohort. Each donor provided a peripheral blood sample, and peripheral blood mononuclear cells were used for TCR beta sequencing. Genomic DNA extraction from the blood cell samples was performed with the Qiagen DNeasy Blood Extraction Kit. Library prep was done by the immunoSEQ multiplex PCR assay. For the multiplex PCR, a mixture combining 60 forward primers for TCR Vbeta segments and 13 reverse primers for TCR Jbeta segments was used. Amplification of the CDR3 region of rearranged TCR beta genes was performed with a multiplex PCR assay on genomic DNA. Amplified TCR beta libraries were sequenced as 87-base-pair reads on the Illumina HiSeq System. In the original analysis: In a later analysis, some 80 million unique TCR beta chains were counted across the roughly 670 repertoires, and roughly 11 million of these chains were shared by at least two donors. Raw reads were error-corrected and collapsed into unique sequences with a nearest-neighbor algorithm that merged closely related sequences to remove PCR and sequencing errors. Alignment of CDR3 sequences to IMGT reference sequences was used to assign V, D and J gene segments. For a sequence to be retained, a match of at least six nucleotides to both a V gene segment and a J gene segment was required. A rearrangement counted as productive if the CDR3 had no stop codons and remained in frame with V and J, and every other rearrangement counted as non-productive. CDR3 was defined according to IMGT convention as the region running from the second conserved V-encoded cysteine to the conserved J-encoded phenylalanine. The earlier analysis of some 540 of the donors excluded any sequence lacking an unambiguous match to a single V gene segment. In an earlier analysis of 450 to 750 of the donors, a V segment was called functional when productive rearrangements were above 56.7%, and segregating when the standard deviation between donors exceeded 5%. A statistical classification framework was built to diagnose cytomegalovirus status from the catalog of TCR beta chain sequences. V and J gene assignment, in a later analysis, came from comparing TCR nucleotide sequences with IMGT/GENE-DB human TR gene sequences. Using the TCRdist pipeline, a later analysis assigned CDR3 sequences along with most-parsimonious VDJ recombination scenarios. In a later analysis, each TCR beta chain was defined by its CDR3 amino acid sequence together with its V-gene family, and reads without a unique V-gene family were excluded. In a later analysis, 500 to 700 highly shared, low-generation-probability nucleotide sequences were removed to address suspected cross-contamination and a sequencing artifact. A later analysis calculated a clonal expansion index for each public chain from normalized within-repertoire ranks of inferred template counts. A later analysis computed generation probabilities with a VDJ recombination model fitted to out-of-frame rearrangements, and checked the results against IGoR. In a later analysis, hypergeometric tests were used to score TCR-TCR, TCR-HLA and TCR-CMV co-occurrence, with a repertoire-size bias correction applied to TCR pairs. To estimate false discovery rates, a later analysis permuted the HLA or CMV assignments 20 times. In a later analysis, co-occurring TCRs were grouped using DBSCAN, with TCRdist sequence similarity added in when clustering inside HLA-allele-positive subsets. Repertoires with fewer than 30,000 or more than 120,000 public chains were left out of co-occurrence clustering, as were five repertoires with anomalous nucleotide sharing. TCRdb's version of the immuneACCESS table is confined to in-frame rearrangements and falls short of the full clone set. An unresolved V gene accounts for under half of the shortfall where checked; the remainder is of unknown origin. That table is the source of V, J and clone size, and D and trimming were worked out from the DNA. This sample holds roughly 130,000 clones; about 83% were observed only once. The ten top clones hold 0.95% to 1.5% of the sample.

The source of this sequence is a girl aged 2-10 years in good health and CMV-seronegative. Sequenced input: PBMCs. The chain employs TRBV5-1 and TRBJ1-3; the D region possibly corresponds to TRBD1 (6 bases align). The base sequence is TGCGCCAGCAGCCCTGAGACAGGCTACTCTGGAAACACCATATATTTT. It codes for CASSPETGYSGNTIYF.